This T cell receptor (beta chain) comes out of a study of vaccination and CD4 T cells after COVID-19. Study-wide context: SARS-CoV-2, HCoV-NL63, HCoV-OC43 and HCoV-229E supplied the overlapping spike peptides used to stimulate cells.

Study findings and constraints: Early timepoints after natural infection were not analyzed in these convalescent patients.

Sequence data for DNA of cultured CD4+ T cells were generated by the Oncomine TCR Beta short-read assay. TCRdb re-derived calls from the PCR reads in MiXCR, one entry per CDR3 protein. The sample has some 15,000 distinct CDR3 sequences, 54% seen once; the top ten hold 16%. Notes on this clonotype: Its antigen is not identified.

The V end was cut by 0 bases, the J end by 4 bases, with 11 bases between. The germline V gene has CDR1 SGHNT and CDR2 YYREEE (reference sequence). The length of the CDR3 is 14 residues. The time point here: late sampling 161 to 241 days after vaccination in a few convalescent patients. The treatment: approximately nine-day PBMC culture with coronavirus spike peptide pools or control peptides (ViraFEST assay). The authors isolated CD4+ T cells by negative selection after around 10 days of culture. The clonotype was recovered from a human donor who had recovered from COVID-19. This material consisted of CD4+ T cells from blood, cultured in vitro, taken about 7 months after SARS-CoV-2 vaccination. This chain connects TRBV5-4 to TRBJ2-7; D not certain. As DNA, the CDR3 is TGTGCCAGCAGCTTGGAACCCCGAAATTACGAGCAGTACTTC. Encoded protein: CASSLEPRNYEQYF.